The 14 T cell receptor beta chains below were found in one sample sequenced in a study of shared clonotypes between healthy human individuals. Libraries were prepared by immunoSEQ multiplex PCR; TCRdb keeps only in-frame clonotypes and omits some of them. The repertoire consists of about 590,000 clones, with over 95% occurring once and the leading ten covering approximately 0.1%. Terminally differentiated effector memory CD45RA+ cells were excluded from the naive CD8 cells, which were CD45RO-negative and positively selected for CCR7. The specimen was naive CD8+ T cells sorted from blood. Receptor source: a woman aged 25 to 39 in good health.

This chain links TRBV29-1 with TRBJ1-1, with D possibly TRBD1 on 5 matching bases. The germline V and J ends were trimmed by 7 bases and 2 bases, with 14 bases remaining between them. Germline values: CDR1 SQVTM, CDR2 ANQGSEA. CDR3 length: 13 residues. The CDR3, as DNA: TGCAGCGCCACCACCGGGACCAACACTGAAGCTTTCTTT. It codes for CSATTGTNTEAFF.

This chain links TRBV6-1 with TRBJ2-5; either TRBD1 or TRBD2 may supply D (5 bases each). Germline values: CDR1 MNHNS, CDR2 SASEGT. V was clipped by 7 bases and J by 12 bases, with 15 bases between them. This CDR3 region has 11 residues. CDR3 region: CASIRGVWEYF. In DNA, the CDR3 is TGTGCCAGCATTAGAGGGGTGTGGGAGTACTTC.

The rearrangement joins TRBV20-1 to TRBJ2-7; no clear D. Trimming shortened V by 3 bases and J by 6 bases, and 9 bases separated the two germline ends. Germline assignment: CDR1 DFQATT and CDR2 SNEGSKA (reference sequence). The length of the CDR3 is 11 residues. The CDR3 protein is CSARATSEQYF. As DNA, the CDR3 is TGCAGTGCTAGGGCGACCTCCGAGCAGTACTTC.

The chain is built from TRBV28 and TRBJ2-1, with D perhaps matching TRBD1 (6 bases). From germline, CDR1 is MDHEN and CDR2 SYDVKM. The V and J ends lost 5 bases and 6 bases respectively, with 17 bases between them. The CDR3 length is 15 residues. CDR3 coding DNA: TGTGCCAGCAGTCTTACAGGGTACGGTAGCAATGAGCAGTTCTTC. It is translated as CASSLTGYGSNEQFF.

Turning to this clone: The same CDR3 arises from other DNA sequences in this sample as well. V and J are TRBV7-9 and TRBJ1-1; TRBD1 might be the D (5 bases). The CDR3 totals 13 residues. CDR1 is SEHNR, CDR2 FQNEAQ, per germline (reference sequence). Trimming took 5 bases from V and 1 from J, leaving 8 bases between them. CDR3 nucleotide sequence: TGTGCCAGCAGCCTCGACAGGAACACTGAAGCTTTCTTT. Encoded protein: CASSLDRNTEAFF.

V is TRBV25-1 and J is TRBJ2-3, with TRBD2 as a possible D gene (5 bases). CDR3 length: 16 amino acids. The germline gives CDR1 MGHDK, CDR2 SYGVNS. Deletions cut 3 bases from V and 6 bases from J, with 19 bases between. DNA of the CDR3: TGTGCCAGCAGTGATGAGTGGGGAGCTAAACAGGATACGCAGTATTTT. This gives the protein CASSDEWGAKQDTQYF.

The V and J genes are TRBV30 and TRBJ2-7; D perhaps matches TRBD2 (5 bases). This CDR3 is 13 amino acids long. The germline gives CDR1 GTSNPN, CDR2 SVGIG (reference sequence). Deletions cut 3 bases from V and 3 bases from J, with 12 bases between. The CDR3 nucleotides read TGTGCCTGGAGCCCTCGGAGCGGCTACGAGCAGTACTTC. It codes for CAWSPRSGYEQYF.

This rearrangement joins TRBV2 to TRBJ2-2; 11 bases line up with TRBD2. CDR1 SNHLY and CDR2 FYNNEI come from the germline V gene. This CDR3 region has 18 residues. J gave up 0 bases and V 4 bases, and 7 bases lay outside the gene matches. The CDR3 DNA reads as TGTGCCAGCAGTGGGACTAGCGGGCTCCCTCCGAACACCGGGGAGCTGTTTTTT. The encoded protein is CASSGTSGLPPNTGELFF.

The chain uses TRBV27 and TRBJ2-7; no clear D. Trimming stripped 6 bases from V and 4 bases from J, with 13 bases between. CDR3 size: 13 residues. Germline V gene sequence: CDR1 MNHEY, CDR2 SMNVEV (reference sequence). The chain's CDR3 is CASSHTHSYEQYF. Here the CDR3 DNA reads TGTGCCAGCAGCCACACACACAGTTACGAGCAGTACTTC.

The chain employs TRBV9 and TRBJ1-2, with D unresolved. CDR1 is SGDLS, CDR2 YYNGEE, per germline. V shed 3 bases and J shed 4 bases, with 7 bases lying between them. This CDR3 has 12 residues. The CDR3 bases are TGTGCCAGCAGCGACAGCAGCTATGGCTACACCTTC. This gives the protein CASSDSSYGYTF.

The V and J genes are TRBV5-4 and TRBJ2-7; D unclear. The CDR3 totals 13 residues. Germline V gives CDR1 SGHNT, CDR2 YYREEE (reference sequence). V shed 2 bases and J shed 3 bases, with 9 bases lying between them. The CDR3 nucleotides are TGTGCCAGCAGCTTCGAGGATAGCTACGAGCAGTACTTC. Translating it yields CASSFEDSYEQYF.

Notes on this clone: One end of the junction fails to match germline, which may point to a read error. The chain is built from TRBV4-1 and TRBJ1-6, with a possible D match to TRBD1 (5 bases). The germline gives CDR1 MGHRA, CDR2 YSYEKL. This CDR3 is built from 15 residues. CDR3 residues: CACSREPFENSPLHF. CDR3 sequence (DNA): TGCGCCTGCAGCAGGGAGCCTTTTGAGAATTCACCCCTCCACTTT.

The chain couples TRBV10-3 to TRBJ2-7; 10 positions match TRBD1. CDR3 length: 18 residues. V lost 0 bases, J lost 2 bases, and 10 bases stayed unmatched. CDR1 and CDR2 from the germline V gene are ENHRY and SYGVKD. CDR3 in amino acids: CAISESGTGAFMTYEQYF. CDR3 sequence (DNA): TGTGCCATCAGTGAGTCCGGGACAGGGGCATTTATGACCTACGAGCAGTACTTC.

Remarks on this clone: This sample includes further DNA sequences coding for the same CDR3. The V and J genes are TRBV27 and TRBJ1-1; no definite D call. This CDR3 is built from 13 residues. Trimming removed 2 bases from V and 2 bases from J, with 6 bases in between. Per germline, CDR1 MNHEY and CDR2 SMNVEV (reference sequence). CDR3 residues: CASSLGQNTEAFF. DNA of the CDR3: TGTGCCAGCAGTTTAGGCCAAAACACTGAAGCTTTCTTT.